These T cell receptor beta chains were read from a single sample in a study of technical replicates of blood from several donors. Only in-frame clones appear in the TCRdb table, and some are missing; sequencing was by immunoSEQ multiplex PCR. The sample yields tens of thousands of clones, just over 95% seen once. The specimen sequenced was T cells isolated from PBMCs. These receptors were taken from a human donor in good health. Each CDR3 is given with its conserved first and last residue. A D gene is named only where the DNA matches it firmly. Clone size is given for some rows only: seen once, a few or many times, or a class if the clone is expanded.

>TRBV27|-|-|TRBJ2-7
TGTGCCAGCAGTTTAACAGTAACCTCCGAGCAGTACTTC
CASSLTVTSEQYF
>TRBV11-2|-|-|TRBJ1-2
TGTGCCAGCAGCTTAGATCCAGGGGACTATGGCTACACCTTC
CASSLDPGDYGYTF
>TRBV5-6|-|few|TRBJ1-2
TGTGCCAGCAGCTACCAGGGTGGCGGCTACACCTTC
CASSYQGGGYTF
>TRBV30|-|-|TRBJ2-3
TGTGCCTGGACCGTCGGGACAGATACGCAGTATTTT
CAWTVGTDTQYF
>TRBV9|-|-|TRBJ2-2
TGTGCCAGCAGTACAGGGATGAACACCGGGGAGCTGTTTTTT
CASSTGMNTGELFF
>TRBV4-1|-|-|TRBJ1-4
TGCGCCAGCAGCCAAACACAGGGATCTAATGAAAAACTGTTTTTT
CASSQTQGSNEKLFF
>TRBV5-1|-|once|TRBJ2-7
TGCGCCAGCAGCTTGGCCCTTCTGCGCGAGCAGTACTTC
CASSLALLREQYF
>TRBV27|-|-|TRBJ2-1
TGTGCCAGCAGTTTATCGGGGCGTGAGCAGTTCTTC
CASSLSGREQFF
>TRBV6-6|TRBD1|-|TRBJ1-5
TGTGCCAGCAATCGACAGGGGGATCAGCCCCAGCATTTT
CASNRQGDQPQHF
>TRBV11-2|TRBD2|-|TRBJ2-2
TGTGCCAGCAGCTTAGATTGGGGGACTAGCGGAGGCGGGGAGCTGTTTTTT
CASSLDWGTSGGGELFF
>TRBV7-2|TRBD2|-|TRBJ2-5
TGTGCCAGCAGACGGGGACTAGCGGGAGGTGGCGAGACCCAGTACTTC
CASRRGLAGGGETQYF
>TRBV19|TRBD1|-|TRBJ2-1
TGTGCCAGTAGTAGACAGGGCGGTTGGGAGCAGTTCTTC
CASSRQGGWEQFF
>TRBV27|TRBD1|-|TRBJ2-7
TGTGCCAGCAGTTCTTGGGGTCGAGGGGGCGTCTACGAGCAGTACTTC
CASSSWGRGGVYEQYF
>TRBV4-1|TRBD2|-|TRBJ2-3
TGCGCCAGCAGCCAGGCGGGGGAGGCAGATACGCAGTATTTT
CASSQAGEADTQYF
>TRBV10-3|TRBD1|-|TRBJ2-7
TGTGCCATCAGTGCGGGACAGCACTACGAGCAGTACTTC
CAISAGQHYEQYF
>TRBV30|TRBD2|-|TRBJ2-3
TGTGCCTGGAGTCTTACGGGACTAGACACAGATACGCAGTATTTT
CAWSLTGLDTDTQYF
>TRBV11-2|-|-|TRBJ2-7
TGTGCCAGCAGTTGGGGGGGACAGGCGATCTCCTACGAGCAGTACTTC
CASSWGGQAISYEQYF
>TRBV2|TRBD2|once|TRBJ2-7
TGTGCCAGCGGGATAGCGGGAGGTTCCTACGAGCAGTACTTC
CASGIAGGSYEQYF
>TRBV11-3|-|once|TRBJ2-3
TGTGCCAGCAGCTTAGATTCTACTACCTGGGGCGGCACAGATACGCAGTATTTT
CASSLDSTTWGGTDTQYF
>TRBV5-4|TRBD2|-|TRBJ2-1
TGTGCCAGCAGCTTTAGCGGGAGCTTGGACAATGAGCAGTTCTTC
CASSFSGSLDNEQFF
>TRBV7-9|TRBD1|-|TRBJ1-2
TGTGCCAGCAGCTTAGTGGCTCAGGGGGGTTTGACTGGCTACACCTTC
CASSLVAQGGLTGYTF
>TRBV4-3|TRBD2|-|TRBJ2-3
TGCGCCAGCAGCCAAGGCCTCCTAGCGGGGGGCACAGATACGCAGTATTTT
CASSQGLLAGGTDTQYF